These 28 T cell receptor beta chains originate from one sample sequenced in a study of beta chain features in type 1 diabetes. Expressed TCRB transcripts were sequenced because the isolated RNA had all been reverse transcribed beforehand. TCRdb keeps only in-frame clones here, not all; method: immunoSEQ multiplex PCR. The data contain 38,000 or so clones, around 60% of them singletons. Sequencing was done on a sample of Tregs from blood. These receptor sequences come from a woman in her twenties or thirties in good health.

For the CDR3, the DNA is TGTGCCAGCAGCCAGGGGGATACGCAGTATTTT. Encoded protein: CASSQGDTQYF. The chain carries TRBV7-3 and TRBJ2-3; D is perhaps TRBD1 (6 bases). CDR1 and CDR2 from the germline V gene are SGHTA and FQGTGA. Trimming stripped 5 bases from V and 6 bases from J, with 6 bases between. This CDR3 contains 11 residues.

The chain is built from TRBV5-1 and TRBJ2-7; D possibly corresponds to TRBD1 (5 bases). Germline V gene sequence: CDR1 SGHRS, CDR2 YFSETQ. V dropped 3 bases and J dropped 4 bases, with 8 bases sitting between them. The CDR3 is 12 amino acids. The CDR3 coding sequence is TGCGCCAGCAGCTCTCAGGGTTACGAGCAGTACTTC. This codes for CASSSQGYEQYF.

The J gene is TRBJ2-7, the V gene TRBV6-5; TRBD2 matches at 7 bases. V dropped 6 bases and J dropped 0; count of bases not matched to a gene: 5. This CDR3 comprises 14 residues. CDR1 is MNHEY and CDR2 is SVGAGI in the germline V gene. Written as DNA, the CDR3 is TGTGCCAGCAGACCCGGGGGGTTCTCCTACGAGCAGTACTTC. It translates to CASRPGGFSYEQYF.

This clone was seen a handful of times. The chain employs TRBV30 and TRBJ2-3; 8 bases are shared with TRBD2. V trimming: 4 bases; J trimming: 11 bases; junction bases outside the gene matches: 14. This CDR3 is built from 14 residues. Germline values: CDR1 GTSNPN, CDR2 SVGIG (reference sequence). This CDR3 is CAWIGSGNPRGQYF. The CDR3 DNA reads as TGTGCCTGGATTGGTAGCGGGAACCCGAGGGGGCAGTATTTT.

The V gene is TRBV7-2, the J gene TRBJ2-7; 10 nucleotides align to TRBD2. Losses at the gene ends were 4 bases for V and 4 bases for J; bases not matched to a gene: 10. The CDR3 is 16 residues long. Looked up from germline, CDR1 is SGHTA and CDR2 is FQGNSA. In nucleotides, the CDR3 is TGTGCCAGCAGCTCTACTCCTAGCGGGAGTGGGTACGAGCAGTACTTC. It translates to CASSSTPSGSGYEQYF. The complete variable domain, with remaining parts taken from reference TRBV7-2 and TRBJ2-7, reads GAGVSQSPSNKVTEKGKDVELRCDPISGHTALYWYRQSLGQGLEFLIYFQGNSAPDKSGLPSDRFSAERTGGSVSTLTIQRTQQEDSAVYLCASSSTPSGSGYEQYFGPGTRLTVT.

As DNA, the CDR3 is TGTGCCAGCAGTTCCGCCCCCAGGGGTGGCTACACCTTC. Protein: CASSSAPRGGYTF. V gene TRBV28 combines with J gene TRBJ1-2, with D possibly TRBD1 on 6 matching bases. The V gene's germline CDR1 is MDHEN and CDR2 SYDVKM. Trimming took 4 bases from V and 7 from J, leaving 13 bases between them. This CDR3 spans 13 amino acids.

Only a few counts were recorded for this clone. The chain employs TRBV7-6 and TRBJ2-1, with a weak D call TRBD1 (5 bases). V lost 3 bases and J 0 bases, leaving 9 bases between the germline ends. Looked up from germline, CDR1 is SGHVS and CDR2 is FNYEAQ. CDR3 size: 15 residues. The CDR3 nucleotides are TGTGCCAGCAGCTTGATACAGGCCTCCTACAATGAGCAGTTCTTC. It codes for CASSLIQASYNEQFF.

The genes are TRBV15 and TRBJ1-5; weak D call: TRBD1 (6 bases). Trimming shortened V by 7 bases and J by 0 bases, and 13 bases separated the two germline ends. Germline CDR1 is LNHNV and CDR2 is YYDKDF (reference sequence). This CDR3 has 15 amino acids. The chain's CDR3 is CATKGTPYSNQPQHF. The CDR3 nucleotides are TGTGCCACCAAAGGGACACCTTATAGCAATCAGCCCCAGCATTTT.

This clone has just a few counts. The chain employs TRBV25-1 and TRBJ1-5; D unclear. The CDR3 is made up of 12 amino acids. CDR1 is MGHDK, CDR2 SYGVNS, per germline. V was clipped by 6 bases and J by 4 bases, with 7 bases between them. CDR3 loop: CASRAGNQPQHF. Here the CDR3 DNA reads TGTGCCAGCAGGGCGGGAAATCAGCCCCAGCATTTT.

CDR3 protein: CASSVHGTDTEAFF. CDR3 nucleotides: TGTGCCAGCAGTGTCCATGGGACAGACACTGAAGCTTTCTTT. The chain couples TRBV2 to TRBJ1-1; 7 nucleotides align to TRBD1. The CDR3 length is 14 residues. Germline assignment: CDR1 SNHLY and CDR2 FYNNEI. V dropped 4 bases and J dropped 3; count of bases not matched to a gene: 5.

The rearrangement links TRBV5-1 to TRBJ2-5; 10 bases agree with TRBD2. V was pared by 1 base and J by 5 bases, with 11 bases of the junction left unmatched. The CDR3 consists of 17 residues. Germline V lookup: CDR1 SGHRS, CDR2 YFSETQ. The CDR3 loop is CASSLSPLAGVRETQYF. CDR3 nucleotide sequence: TGCGCCAGCAGCTTGTCACCTCTAGCGGGAGTAAGGGAGACCCAGTACTTC.

The chain couples TRBV5-1 to TRBJ2-5; tentatively, D is TRBD1 (6 bases). Per the germline V gene, CDR1 is SGHRS and CDR2 is YFSETQ. Trimming took 0 bases from V and 0 from J, leaving 6 bases between them. The CDR3 is 14 amino acids. CDR3 residues: CASSLAGDQETQYF. The CDR3 nucleotides are TGCGCCAGCAGCTTGGCAGGGGACCAAGAGACCCAGTACTTC.

The table lists this clone with a few counts. The chain recombines TRBV11-2 with TRBJ2-7; 9 nucleotides align to TRBD1. With V trimmed by 6 bases and J by 3 bases, 12 bases remained unmatched. Germline assignment: CDR1 SGHAT and CDR2 FQNNGV. The CDR3 extends over 16 amino acids. CDR3 sequence: CASRKTGDRVIYEQYF. For the CDR3, the DNA is TGTGCCAGCAGGAAAACCGGGGACAGGGTCATCTACGAGCAGTACTTC.

This chain uses TRBV5-5 with TRBJ2-1; D not resolved. The CDR3 is 13 amino acids. V dropped 2 bases and J dropped 7 bases, with 10 bases sitting between them. CDR1 and CDR2 (germline): SGHKS, YYEKEE (reference sequence). The CDR3 loop reads CASSLDPENEQFF. CDR3 DNA sequence: TGTGCCAGCAGCTTAGACCCGGAGAATGAGCAGTTCTTC.

This clone was counted between two and nine times. The gene calls are TRBV7-3 and TRBJ2-3; TRBD2 agrees at 10 bases. The CDR3 is 16 residues long. V lost 5 bases and J lost 1; bases outside the gene matches: 6. CDR1 is SGHTA and CDR2 is FQGTGA in the germline V gene. The CDR3 sequence: CASSVQAGGGTDTQYF. The DNA for the CDR3 is TGTGCCAGCAGCGTACAAGCGGGAGGGGGCACAGATACGCAGTATTTT.

This sequence joins TRBV2 and TRBJ2-1, with D possibly matching TRBD2 (6 bases). Trimming shortened V by 1 base and J by 2 bases, and 9 bases separated the two germline ends. The CDR3 has 15 residues. Germline CDR1 is SNHLY and CDR2 is FYNNEI. In nucleotides, the CDR3 is TGTGCCAGCAGTGAAGAGAGACTAGCCTACAATGAGCAGTTCTTC. Its protein is CASSEERLAYNEQFF.

This clone was counted a few times. J is TRBJ2-3 and V is TRBV29-1; weak D call: TRBD2 (5 bases). With 8 bases removed from V and 6 bases from J, the gap between germline ends came to 15 bases. Germline lookup yields CDR1 SQVTM and CDR2 ANQGSEA. The CDR3 is 12 amino acids. The CDR3 bases are TGCAGCTCCGCTCGGCAGCGGGATACGCAGTATTTT. The encoded protein is CSSARQRDTQYF.

This chain joins TRBV18 and TRBJ2-5, with D uncertain. The DNA matches TRBJ2-7 better at its end, which makes the J call doubtful. The CDR3 is 11 residues long. CDR1 KGHSH and CDR2 LQKENI come from the germline V gene. The CDR3 sequence is CASSPRYEQYF. In nucleotides, the CDR3 is TGTGCCAGCTCACCACGGTACGAGCAGTACTTC.

The CDR3 DNA is TGTGCCAGCAGCCCGCGGACAGATTCTCAGCAGTACTTC. Protein sequence: CASSPRTDSQQYF. The gene calls are TRBV7-2 and TRBJ2-7, with D tentatively TRBD1 (6 bases). CDR1 and CDR2 from the germline V gene are SGHTA and FQGNSA. The CDR3 extends over 13 amino acids. V dropped 5 bases and J dropped 8 bases, with 16 bases sitting between them.

This clone turned up a few times. This sequence joins TRBV4-3 and TRBJ2-2; 7 bases match TRBD1. Germline V gives CDR1 LGHNA, CDR2 YSLEER. J lost 2 bases, V lost 4 bases, and 7 bases had no gene match. This CDR3 spans 16 amino acids. The CDR3 sequence is CASSPQTGLNTGELFF. In DNA form, the CDR3 reads TGCGCCAGCAGCCCCCAGACAGGGCTTAACACCGGGGAGCTGTTTTTT.

This chain connects TRBV30 to TRBJ2-7; TRBD2 aligns across 14 bases. Looked up from germline, CDR1 is GTSNPN and CDR2 is SVGIG (reference sequence). This CDR3 is built from 16 residues. V lost 3 bases, J lost 4 bases, and 8 bases stayed unmatched. The CDR3 DNA reads TGTGCCTGGAGGAAGACTAGCGGGAGGGCCGGGTACGAGCAGTACTTC. The encoded protein is CAWRKTSGRAGYEQYF.

J is TRBJ2-2 and V is TRBV19, with D possibly TRBD2 on 6 matching bases. The CDR3 is 16 amino acids. The germline gives CDR1 LNHDA, CDR2 SQIVND (reference sequence). Trimming took 2 bases from V and 5 from J, leaving 15 bases between them. The DNA of the CDR3 is TGTGCCAGTAGTATATTGGGACTCCCTACTACCGGGGAGCTGTTTTTT. It translates to CASSILGLPTTGELFF.

This clone was seen a handful of times. This chain uses TRBV18 with TRBJ2-7; perhaps TRBD2 as D (6 bases). V shed 3 bases and J shed 6 bases, with 12 bases lying between them. This CDR3 is 13 amino acids long. Germline loops: CDR1 KGHSH, CDR2 LQKENI. As DNA, the CDR3 is TGTGCCAGCTCACCGCCGGGGGTACGCGAGCAGTACTTC. Protein sequence: CASSPPGVREQYF.

The chain employs TRBV19 and TRBJ2-3; TRBD2 agrees at 9 bases. Losses at the gene ends were 8 bases for V and 5 bases for J; bases not matched to a gene: 8. The CDR3 covers 14 residues. Per the germline V gene, CDR1 is LNHDA and CDR2 is SQIVND (reference sequence). The CDR3 reads CASALAGRVDTQYF. In nucleotides, the CDR3 is TGTGCCAGTGCTCTAGCGGGACGGGTAGATACGCAGTATTTT.

This chain connects TRBV6-1 to TRBJ2-7; D is possibly TRBD1 (5 bases). The CDR3 covers 12 residues. CDR1 is MNHNS and CDR2 is SASEGT in the germline V gene. Trimming stripped 6 bases from V and 3 bases from J, with 9 bases between. CDR3 protein: CASRKTDYEQYF. CDR3 nucleotide sequence: TGTGCCAGCAGGAAGACAGACTACGAGCAGTACTTC.

The chain is built from TRBV7-9 and TRBJ1-3; D gene unclear. V was cut by 5 bases and J by 0 bases, with 8 bases left in between. Germline lookup yields CDR1 SEHNR and CDR2 FQNEAQ (reference sequence). The CDR3 length is 14 residues. This CDR3 is CASSLTPSGNTIYF. In DNA form, the CDR3 reads TGTGCCAGCAGCCTGACTCCCTCTGGAAACACCATATATTTT.

The rearrangement links TRBV28 to TRBJ2-1; the D gene is possibly TRBD1 (6 bases). CDR1 and CDR2 (germline): MDHEN, SYDVKM. The V gene lost 2 bases and the J gene lost 4 bases, with 12 bases spanning the gap. The CDR3 has 15 amino acids. Here the CDR3 DNA reads TGTGCCAGCAGTTTAGGGGGCCTCAATTACAATGAGCAGTTCTTC. Residues: CASSLGGLNYNEQFF.

The rearrangement links TRBV7-9 to TRBJ1-1; perhaps TRBD1 as D (6 bases). Germline V gene lookup returns CDR1 SEHNR and CDR2 FQNEAQ (reference sequence). The V end was cut by 5 bases, the J end by 4 bases, with 8 bases between. The CDR3 is 12 amino acids. The CDR3 DNA reads as TGTGCCAGCAGCCTGGACAGCACTGAAGCTTTCTTT. Translation gives CASSLDSTEAFF. Combining the CDR3 with reference TRBV7-9 and TRBJ1-1 gives the whole variable domain DTGVSQNPRHKITKRGQNVTFRCDPISEHNRLYWYRQTLGQGPEFLTYFQNEAQLEKSRLLSDRFSAERPKGSFSTLEIQRTEQGDSAMYLCASSLDSTEAFFGQGTRLTVV.